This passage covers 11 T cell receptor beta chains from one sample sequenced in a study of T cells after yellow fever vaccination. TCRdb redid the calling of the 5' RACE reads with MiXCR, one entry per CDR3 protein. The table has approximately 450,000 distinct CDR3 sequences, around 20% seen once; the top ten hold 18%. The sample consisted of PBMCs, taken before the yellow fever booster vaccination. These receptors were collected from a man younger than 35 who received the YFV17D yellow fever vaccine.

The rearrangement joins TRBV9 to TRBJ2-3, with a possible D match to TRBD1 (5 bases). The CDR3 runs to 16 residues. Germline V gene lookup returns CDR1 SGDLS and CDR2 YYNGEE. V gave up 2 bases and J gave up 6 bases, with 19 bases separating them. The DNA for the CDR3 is TGTGCCAGCAGCGTGGCGTCCCGCCAGGGTCACGATACGCAGTATTTT. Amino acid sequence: CASSVASRQGHDTQYF.

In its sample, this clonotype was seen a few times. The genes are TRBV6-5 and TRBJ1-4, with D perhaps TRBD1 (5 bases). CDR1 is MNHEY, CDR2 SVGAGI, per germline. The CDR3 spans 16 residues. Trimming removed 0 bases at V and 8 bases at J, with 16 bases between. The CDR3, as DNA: TGTGCCAGCAGTTACTCGTTTGTTGGGGCCGGGGAAAAACTGTTTTTT. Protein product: CASSYSFVGAGEKLFF.

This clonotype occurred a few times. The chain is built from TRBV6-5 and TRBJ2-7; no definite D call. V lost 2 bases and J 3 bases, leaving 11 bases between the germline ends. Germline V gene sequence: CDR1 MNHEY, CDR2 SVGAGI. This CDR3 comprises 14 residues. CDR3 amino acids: CASSYSTDFYEQYF. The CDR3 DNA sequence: TGTGCCAGCAGTTACAGCACGGATTTCTACGAGCAGTACTTC.

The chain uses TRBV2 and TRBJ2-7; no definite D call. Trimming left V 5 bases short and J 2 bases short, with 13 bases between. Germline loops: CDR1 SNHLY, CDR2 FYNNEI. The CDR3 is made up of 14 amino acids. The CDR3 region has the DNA TGTGCCAGCAGTCCCTCCGGCAGTACCTACGAGCAGTACTTC. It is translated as CASSPSGSTYEQYF.

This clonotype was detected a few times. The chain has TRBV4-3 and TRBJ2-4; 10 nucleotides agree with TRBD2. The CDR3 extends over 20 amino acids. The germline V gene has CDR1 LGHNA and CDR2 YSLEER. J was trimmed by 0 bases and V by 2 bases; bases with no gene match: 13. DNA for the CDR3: TGCGCCAGCAGCCAATCCCCAGGGCTAGCGGGGGAGCGAGCCAAAAACATTCAGTACTTC. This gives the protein CASSQSPGLAGERAKNIQYF.

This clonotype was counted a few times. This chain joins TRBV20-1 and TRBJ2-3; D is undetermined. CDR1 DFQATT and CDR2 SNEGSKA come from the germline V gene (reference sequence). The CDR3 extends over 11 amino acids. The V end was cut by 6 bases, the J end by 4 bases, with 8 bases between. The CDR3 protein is CSADTADTQYF. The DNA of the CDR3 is TGCAGTGCCGATACAGCAGATACGCAGTATTTT.

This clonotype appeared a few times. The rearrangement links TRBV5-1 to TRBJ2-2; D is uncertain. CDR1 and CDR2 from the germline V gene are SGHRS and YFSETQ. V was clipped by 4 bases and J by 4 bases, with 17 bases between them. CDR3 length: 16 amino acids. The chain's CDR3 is CASSPAGEWGTGELFF. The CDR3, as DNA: TGCGCCAGCAGCCCCGCCGGAGAGTGGGGCACCGGGGAGCTGTTTTTT.

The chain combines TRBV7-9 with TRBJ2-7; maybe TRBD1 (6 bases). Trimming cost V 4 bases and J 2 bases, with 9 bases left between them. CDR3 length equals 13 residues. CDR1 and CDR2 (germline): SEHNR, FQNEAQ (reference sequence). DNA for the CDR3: TGTGCCAGCAGCTCCCAGGGGACCTACGAGCAGTACTTC. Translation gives CASSSQGTYEQYF. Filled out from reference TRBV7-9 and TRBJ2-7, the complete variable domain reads DTGVSQNPRHKITKRGQNVTFRCDPISEHNRLYWYRQTLGQGPEFLTYFQNEAQLEKSRLLSDRFSAERPKGSFSTLEIQRTEQGDSAMYLCASSSQGTYEQYFGPGTRLTVT.

CDR3 sequence (DNA): TGCGCCAGCAGCCAAGTGGGGCGCGGCTATGGCTACACCTTC. Its protein product is CASSQVGRGYGYTF. The rearrangement uses TRBV4-3 and TRBJ1-2; D possibly corresponds to TRBD1 (5 bases). CDR1 and CDR2 from the germline V gene are LGHNA and YSLEER. The CDR3 contains 14 residues. Trimming cost V 1 base and J 4 bases, with 10 bases left between them.

CDR3: CASSPGTDGNTIYF. In nucleotides, the CDR3 is TGTGCCAGCTCCCCCGGGACAGACGGAAACACCATATATTTT. The J gene is TRBJ1-3, the V gene TRBV18; 7 bases are a match to TRBD1. The CDR3 is made up of 14 amino acids. The J segment lost 4 bases and the V segment lost 6 bases, leaving 6 bases of the junction unmatched. The germline CDR1 and CDR2 sequences are KGHSH and LQKENI.

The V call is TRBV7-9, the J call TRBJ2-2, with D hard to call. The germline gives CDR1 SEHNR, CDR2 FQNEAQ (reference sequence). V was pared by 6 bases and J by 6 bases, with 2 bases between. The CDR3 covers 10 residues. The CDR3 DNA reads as TGTGCCAGCAGGTCCGGGGAGCTGTTTTTT. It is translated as CASRSGELFF.